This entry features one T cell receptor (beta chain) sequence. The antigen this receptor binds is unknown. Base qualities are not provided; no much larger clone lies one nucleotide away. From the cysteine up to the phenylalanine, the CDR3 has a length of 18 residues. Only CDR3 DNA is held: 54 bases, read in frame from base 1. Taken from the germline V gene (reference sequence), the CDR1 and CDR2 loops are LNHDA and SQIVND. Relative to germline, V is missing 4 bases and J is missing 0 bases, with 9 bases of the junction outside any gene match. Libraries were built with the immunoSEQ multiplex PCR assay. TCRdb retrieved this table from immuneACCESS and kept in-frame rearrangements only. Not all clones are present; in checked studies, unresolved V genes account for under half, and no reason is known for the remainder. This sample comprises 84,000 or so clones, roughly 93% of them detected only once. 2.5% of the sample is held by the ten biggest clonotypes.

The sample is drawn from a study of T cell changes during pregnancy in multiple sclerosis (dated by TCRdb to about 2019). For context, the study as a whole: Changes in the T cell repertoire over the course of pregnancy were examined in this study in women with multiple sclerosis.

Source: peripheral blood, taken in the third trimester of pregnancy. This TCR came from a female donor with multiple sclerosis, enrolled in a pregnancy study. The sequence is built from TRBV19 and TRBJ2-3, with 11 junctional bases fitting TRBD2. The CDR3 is CASSRRISGGDSTDTQYF. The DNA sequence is TGTGCCAGTAGTAGAAGGATTAGCGGGGGGGACAGCACAGATACGCAGTATTTT.